This T cell receptor beta chain originates from a study of shared clonotypes between healthy human individuals. The CDR3 runs 17 residues. With 1 base removed from V and 1 base from J, the gap between germline ends came to 14 bases. CDR1 SEHNR and CDR2 FQNEAQ come from the germline V gene (reference sequence). Broader study findings: Clonotypes which were not shared had lower generation probabilities than clonotypes that all four donors shared.

Clones were sequenced by immunoSEQ multiplex PCR, and TCRdb holds only the in-frame ones, with some missing. There are about 2 million clones in the sample; about 95% occur only once, and roughly 1% lies in the top ten. Naive CD8 cells lacked CD45RO and underwent positive selection for CCR7, leaving out terminally differentiated effector memory CD45RA+ cells. On this clone itself: Its antigen is unknown.

Material for sequencing was naive CD8+ T cells sorted from blood. This TCR was recovered from a man aged 18 to 30 in good health. This chain joins TRBV7-9 and TRBJ1-3; the D is unclear. The CDR3 sequence: CASSLVRRRESGNTIYF. In DNA, the CDR3 is TGTGCCAGCAGCTTAGTTCGGAGACGGGAATCTGGAAACACCATATATTTT.